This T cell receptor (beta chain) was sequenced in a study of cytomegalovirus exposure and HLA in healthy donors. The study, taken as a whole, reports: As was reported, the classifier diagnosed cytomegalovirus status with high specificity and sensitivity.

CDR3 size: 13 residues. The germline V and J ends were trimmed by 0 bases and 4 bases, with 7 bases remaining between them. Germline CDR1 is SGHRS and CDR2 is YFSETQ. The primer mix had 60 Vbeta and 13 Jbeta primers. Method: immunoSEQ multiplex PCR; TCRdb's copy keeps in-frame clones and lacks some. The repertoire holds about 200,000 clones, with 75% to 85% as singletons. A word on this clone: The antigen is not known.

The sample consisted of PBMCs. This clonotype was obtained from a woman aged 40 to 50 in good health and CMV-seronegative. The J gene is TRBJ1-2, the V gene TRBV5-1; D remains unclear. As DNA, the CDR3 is TGCGCCAGCAGCTTGGCCCTGAGCTATGGCTACACCTTC. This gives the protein CASSLALSYGYTF.